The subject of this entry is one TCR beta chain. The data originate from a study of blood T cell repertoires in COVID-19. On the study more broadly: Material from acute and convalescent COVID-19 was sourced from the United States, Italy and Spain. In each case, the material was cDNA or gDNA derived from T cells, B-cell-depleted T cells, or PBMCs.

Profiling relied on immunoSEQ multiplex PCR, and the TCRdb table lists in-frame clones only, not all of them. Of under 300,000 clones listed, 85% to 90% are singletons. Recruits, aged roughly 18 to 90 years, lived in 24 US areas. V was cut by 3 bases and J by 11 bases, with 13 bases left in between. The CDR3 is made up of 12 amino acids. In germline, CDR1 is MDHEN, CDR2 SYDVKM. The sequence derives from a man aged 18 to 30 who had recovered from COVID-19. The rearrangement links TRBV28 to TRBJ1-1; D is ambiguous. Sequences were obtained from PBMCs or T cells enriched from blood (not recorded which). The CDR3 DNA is TGTGCCAGCAGTTTCACAGAAACCGTGGCTTTCTTT. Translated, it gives CASSFTETVAFF.